The rows below give T cell receptor beta chains drawn from one sample of a study of blood T cell repertoires in COVID-19. Libraries were prepared by immunoSEQ multiplex PCR; TCRdb keeps only in-frame clonotypes and omits some of them. The sample gives roughly 200,000 clones, 81% of which show up once; about 8% is in the top ten. The sample consisted of peripheral blood. All receptors derive from a woman older than 75 with acute or convalescent COVID-19. Both conserved end residues are part of each CDR3. The D gene is left open where the match is weak. Clone size is given for some rows only: seen once, a few or many times, or a class if the clone is expanded.

j_gene,d_gene,v_gene,abundance,CDR3nt,CDR3aa
TRBJ1-4,.,TRBV2,once,TGTGCCAGCAGTATACAGGGCCGGAATGAAAAACTGTTTTTT,CASSIQGRNEKLFF
TRBJ2-1,.,TRBV7-7,.,TGTGCCAGCAGCTTAGGGGATGGACTAAGCCACAATGAGCAGTTCTTC,CASSLGDGLSHNEQFF
TRBJ2-1,TRBD2,TRBV7-2,.,TGTGCCAGCAGCTTAGTTACAATAGCGGGGTACTCCTACAATGAGCAGTTCTTC,CASSLVTIAGYSYNEQFF
TRBJ2-3,.,TRBV12-5,.,TGTGCTAGTGGTCCTAGGGTGGCGGGGAACACAGATACGCAGTATTTT,CASGPRVAGNTDTQYF
TRBJ2-5,.,TRBV15,once,TGTGCCACCAGCAGAGATCGGGAGACCCAGTACTTC,CATSRDRETQYF
TRBJ2-3,TRBD2,TRBV5-1,.,TGCGCCAGCAGCCCAGGGACTAGCGGCAGCACAGATACGCAGTATTTT,CASSPGTSGSTDTQYF
TRBJ2-1,.,TRBV20-1,.,TGCAGTCTCAATGAGCAGTTCTTC,CSLNEQFF
TRBJ2-3,.,TRBV9,.,TGTGCCAGCAGCCCGTCTGGGGGCTACACAGATACGCAGTATTTT,CASSPSGGYTDTQYF
TRBJ2-7,.,TRBV12-3/TRBV12-4,once,TGTGCCAGCAGTTTCAGTAACTCCTACGAGCAGTACTTC,CASSFSNSYEQYF
TRBJ2-7,.,TRBV5-1,few,TGCGCCAGCAGCCCCGAACGAGGGCCCGAGCAGTACTTC,CASSPERGPEQYF
TRBJ2-1,TRBD1,TRBV27,few,TGTGCCAGCAGCCGGACAGGGCCCCTCAATGAGCAGTTCTTC,CASSRTGPLNEQFF
TRBJ1-2,TRBD1,TRBV7-2,.,TGTGCCAGCAGCTCTCGGACAGGGCAAAGAGGGTATGGCTACACCTTC,CASSSRTGQRGYGYTF
TRBJ1-2,.,TRBV19,.,TGTGCCAGTAGTTCGGGGTTGGGAAACTATGGCTACACCTTC,CASSSGLGNYGYTF
TRBJ2-5,.,TRBV5-4,once,TGTGCCAGCAGCTTGGGACAGGCGGTCGAGACCCAGTACTTC,CASSLGQAVETQYF
TRBJ2-1,.,TRBV11-3,.,TGTGCCAGCAGCCAGGGGGGCGGGGCACACAATGAGCAGTTCTTC,CASSQGGGAHNEQFF
TRBJ2-1,TRBD1,TRBV19,.,TGTGCCAGTAGTATCCGGGGACAGAGATTCGGGCATGAGCAGTTCTTC,CASSIRGQRFGHEQFF
TRBJ2-5,TRBD2,TRBV5-1,.,TGCGCCAGCAGCTTGGTCGCTAGCGGGGACAGGACCCAGTACTTC,CASSLVASGDRTQYF
TRBJ1-2,.,TRBV3-1/TRBV3-2,few,TGTGCCAGCAGCCGGGAGGAGTACTATGGCTACACCTTC,CASSREEYYGYTF
TRBJ2-2,.,TRBV2,.,TGTGCCAGCAGTGTGGCGGTACTGAACACCGGGGAGCTGTTTTTT,CASSVAVLNTGELFF
TRBJ1-3,TRBD1,TRBV3-1/TRBV3-2,.,TGTGCCAGCAGCCAAGAAAACAGGGGGCCTGGAAACACCATATATTTT,CASSQENRGPGNTIYF
TRBJ2-3,TRBD1,TRBV19,.,TGTGCCAGTAGTATAGTGAGACAGGGCGGAGATACGCAGTATTTT,CASSIVRQGGDTQYF
TRBJ1-3,.,TRBV5-1,.,TGCGCCAGCAGAGGGGATGGAAACACCATATATTTT,CASRGDGNTIYF